Below, 27 T cell receptor beta chains from the same sample are listed, as sequenced in a study of cytotoxic CD8 clonotypes in ibrutinib-treated CLL. Assay used: immunoSEQ multiplex PCR; TCRdb lists only in-frame clones, some missing. The sample has about 97,000 clones; 70% to 80% are singletons. Here the sequenced sample was PBMCs, taken after 12 months of ibrutinib treatment. Source of these receptors: a human donor with chronic lymphocytic leukemia.

V and J are TRBV7-2 and TRBJ2-3; D perhaps matches TRBD2 (6 bases). The CDR3 runs 15 residues. The V end was cut by 2 bases, the J end by 4 bases, with 13 bases between. The V gene's germline CDR1 is SGHTA and CDR2 FQGNSA. The CDR3 protein is CASSLQGREADTQYF. In DNA form, the CDR3 reads TGTGCCAGCAGCTTACAGGGCAGGGAGGCAGATACGCAGTATTTT.

The chain employs TRBV18 and TRBJ2-2, with TRBD1 matching over 7 bases. Germline V CDR1 and CDR2: KGHSH, LQKENI. With 0 bases clipped from V and 1 base from J, the junction kept 2 bases outside the gene matches. This CDR3 region has 16 residues. CDR3 bases: TGTGCCAGCTCACCACCCGGGACAGAGAACACCGGGGAGCTGTTTTTT. Amino acid sequence: CASSPPGTENTGELFF.

The CDR3: CASSVGSRQGGGYTF. CDR3 DNA sequence: TGTGCCAGCAGCGTAGGGTCCCGACAGGGTGGTGGCTACACCTTC. The chain combines TRBV9 with TRBJ1-2; 7 bases agree with TRBD1. The germline gives CDR1 SGDLS, CDR2 YYNGEE. V shed 0 bases, J shed 7 bases, and the junction held 9 bases outside the gene matches. The CDR3 sequence is 15 residues long.

This clone was counted once. The rearrangement joins TRBV6-5 to TRBJ2-7; D call uncertain. The V gene's germline CDR1 is MNHEY and CDR2 SVGAGI. V shed 10 bases and J shed 5 bases, with 12 bases lying between them. This CDR3 has 11 amino acids. The CDR3 here is CAIMVCHEQYF. In DNA, the CDR3 is TGTGCCATCATGGTCTGCCACGAGCAGTACTTC.

This clone was found a few times. V and J are TRBV9 and TRBJ2-7; 7 bases fit TRBD1. With V trimmed by 3 bases and J by 2 bases, 5 bases remained unmatched. The CDR3 length is 14 residues. Germline lookup yields CDR1 SGDLS and CDR2 YYNGEE. Here the CDR3 reads CASSGGQATYEQYF. The CDR3 coding sequence is TGTGCCAGCAGCGGTGGACAGGCCACCTACGAGCAGTACTTC.

This chain joins TRBV10-3 and TRBJ1-5, with a weak D call TRBD1 (6 bases). The V end lost 5 bases, the J end lost 4 bases, and 12 bases lay between the germline ends. The V gene's germline CDR1 is ENHRY and CDR2 SYGVKD. CDR3 length equals 14 residues. The CDR3 here is CAISLQGPNQPQHF. CDR3 coding DNA: TGTGCCATCAGTTTACAGGGTCCGAATCAGCCCCAGCATTTT.

This sequence joins TRBV18 and TRBJ1-4, with D uncertain. Trimming took 3 bases from V and 3 from J, leaving 14 bases between them. The CDR3 sequence is 16 residues long. Germline V CDR1 and CDR2: KGHSH, LQKENI. The CDR3 DNA is TGTGCCAGCTCACCCAGTGCAGGTGCCGCTAATGAAAAACTGTTTTTT. Translation gives CASSPSAGAANEKLFF.

The chain employs TRBV10-3 and TRBJ2-2; tentatively, D is TRBD1 (5 bases). Germline lookup yields CDR1 ENHRY and CDR2 SYGVKD. The V and J ends lost 6 bases and 1 base respectively, with 9 bases between them. There are 14 residues in the CDR3. CDR3 nucleotide sequence: TGTGCCATCAGCTTCGACAGGAACACCGGGGAGCTGTTTTTT. This translates into CAISFDRNTGELFF.

V usage is TRBV28 and J usage is TRBJ1-1; TRBD1 might be the D (6 bases). Per the germline V gene, CDR1 is MDHEN and CDR2 is SYDVKM. V shed 1 base and J shed 0 bases, with 15 bases lying between them. This CDR3 region has 17 residues. For the CDR3, the DNA is TGTGCCAGCAGTTTATTTACCACAGGGATGATGAACACTGAAGCTTTCTTT. This codes for CASSLFTTGMMNTEAFF.

The chain couples TRBV20-1 to TRBJ2-7; D not resolved. This CDR3 spans 11 amino acids. Germline-derived CDR1 and CDR2 are DFQATT and SNEGSKA (reference sequence). V gave up 3 bases and J gave up 7 bases, with 10 bases separating them. The CDR3: CSARDLGEQYF. The CDR3 DNA is TGCAGTGCTAGGGACCTGGGGGAGCAGTACTTC.

The chain joins TRBV6-1 to TRBJ2-2; the D is unclear. This CDR3 contains 14 residues. Trimming removed 6 bases from V and 2 bases from J, with 10 bases in between. CDR1 and CDR2 (germline): MNHNS, SASEGT. The CDR3 DNA reads as TGTGCCAGCAGCTCTAGAGGAAACACCGGGGAGCTGTTTTTT. Protein: CASSSRGNTGELFF.

The chain recombines TRBV5-4 with TRBJ2-1; perhaps D is TRBD1 or TRBD2 (6 bases each). This CDR3 spans 16 amino acids. The germline V gene has CDR1 SGHNT and CDR2 YYREEE (reference sequence). Trimming stripped 4 bases from V and 4 bases from J, with 18 bases between. Here the CDR3 reads CASSTPQGGQYNEQFF. The CDR3 DNA follows: TGTGCCAGCAGCACCCCACAGGGAGGCCAATACAATGAGCAGTTCTTC. Based on the CDR3 plus reference TRBV5-4 and TRBJ2-1, the full variable domain is ETGVTQSPTHLIKTRGQQVTLRCSSQSGHNTVSWYQQALGQGPQFIFQYYREEENGRGNFPPRFSGLQFPNYSSELNVNALELDDSALYLCASSTPQGGQYNEQFFGPGTRLTVL.

The chain is built from TRBV7-2 and TRBJ2-7; TRBD1 matches at 9 bases. CDR1 and CDR2 (germline): SGHTA, FQGNSA. J gave up 6 bases and V 1 base, and 4 bases lay outside the gene matches. The CDR3 is 14 residues long. CDR3 bases: TGTGCCAGCAGCTTAGGACAGGGGGGGCTCGAGCAGTACTTC. Protein: CASSLGQGGLEQYF.

This clone was seen only once. The chain carries TRBV28 and TRBJ2-7; D call uncertain. Germline V gene sequence: CDR1 MDHEN, CDR2 SYDVKM. The CDR3 has 13 amino acids. V lost 5 bases, J lost 3 bases, and 11 bases lay in between. This CDR3 is CASSPTIFYEQYF. The CDR3 DNA is TGTGCCAGCAGTCCCACTATCTTCTACGAGCAGTACTTC.

The V call is TRBV30, the J call TRBJ1-2; a possible D gene is TRBD1 (6 bases). This CDR3 has 12 amino acids. Looked up from germline, CDR1 is GTSNPN and CDR2 is SVGIG (reference sequence). The ends were cut back, 3 bases at V and 6 bases at J, with 11 bases in the middle. The CDR3, as DNA: TGTGCCTGGAGGGACAGTGGGCATGGCTACACCTTC. Translating gives CAWRDSGHGYTF.

V and J are TRBV11-1 and TRBJ1-1, with no clear D. The CDR3 spans 16 residues. CDR1 and CDR2 from the germline V gene are SGHAT and FQDESV (reference sequence). The V and J ends lost 1 base and 4 bases respectively, with 16 bases between them. The CDR3, as DNA: TGTGCCAGCAGCTTAGACTCGGCCGCCTTGAGCACTGAAGCTTTCTTT. This codes for CASSLDSAALSTEAFF.

The chain couples TRBV7-3 to TRBJ2-2; D possibly corresponds to TRBD2 (5 bases). Trimming removed 6 bases from V and 8 bases from J, with 16 bases in between. This CDR3 contains 14 residues. Germline V gene sequence: CDR1 SGHTA, CDR2 FQGTGA. The CDR3 DNA follows: TGTGCCAGCAGGGAACGGCTAGCCGTTGGGGAGCTGTTTTTT. This gives the protein CASRERLAVGELFF.

This chain uses TRBV6-1 with TRBJ2-5, with D unclear. This CDR3 region has 13 residues. Trimming removed 6 bases at V and 1 base at J, with 9 bases between. Germline V gene sequence: CDR1 MNHNS, CDR2 SASEGT. Here the CDR3 reads CASSQRVQETQYF. Written as DNA, the CDR3 is TGTGCCAGCAGCCAGAGAGTCCAAGAGACCCAGTACTTC.

The rearrangement uses TRBV4-1 and TRBJ2-1; TRBD2 is a possible D gene (6 bases). The CDR3 totals 17 residues. V was clipped by 2 bases and J by 0 bases, with 14 bases between them. Germline V gives CDR1 MGHRA, CDR2 YSYEKL. Written as DNA, the CDR3 is TGCGCCAGCAGCCAACCCGACCTGGGACTCTCCTACAATGAGCAGTTCTTC. Translated, it gives CASSQPDLGLSYNEQFF.

This CDR3 is CASSQAFGTSGQETQYF. As DNA, the CDR3 is TGTGCCAGCAGCCAAGCTTTCGGGACTAGCGGCCAAGAGACCCAGTACTTC. V gene TRBV14 combines with J gene TRBJ2-5; 11 nucleotides agree with TRBD2. Losses at the gene ends were 1 base for V and 1 base for J; bases not matched to a gene: 5. This CDR3 contains 17 residues. Germline assignment: CDR1 SGHDN and CDR2 FVKESK.

J is TRBJ2-5 and V is TRBV6-1; 13 positions agree with TRBD2. Trimming at V came to 7 bases and at J to 7 bases, leaving 9 bases not matched to a gene. This CDR3 contains 15 residues. CDR1 and CDR2 from the germline V gene are MNHNS and SASEGT. The CDR3 nucleotides are TGTGCCAGCACTCCCGGGACTAGCGGGGCCGGGACCCAGTACTTC. This gives the protein CASTPGTSGAGTQYF.

The gene calls are TRBV10-3 and TRBJ2-7; D may match TRBD1 or TRBD2 (5 bases each). Germline loops: CDR1 ENHRY, CDR2 SYGVKD. The CDR3 is made up of 14 amino acids. Trimming took 0 bases from V and 7 from J, leaving 13 bases between them. CDR3 region: CAISESGTHWEQYF. The CDR3 DNA follows: TGTGCCATCAGTGAGTCTGGGACCCATTGGGAGCAGTACTTC.

The CDR3 region has the DNA TGCAGCGCCAACAAAGAGGGCGGCGAGCAGTACTTC. This codes for CSANKEGGEQYF. This sequence joins TRBV29-1 and TRBJ2-7; D is possibly TRBD2 (5 bases). Germline CDR1 is SQVTM and CDR2 is ANQGSEA. With 7 bases removed from V and 6 bases from J, the gap between germline ends came to 16 bases. The CDR3 covers 12 residues.

The chain carries TRBV6-5 and TRBJ1-6; D uncertain. Germline V gene sequence: CDR1 MNHEY, CDR2 SVGAGI. Between the trimmed V and J ends, which lost 6 bases and 10 bases, there was a span of 10 bases. The CDR3 runs 12 residues. CDR3 coding DNA: TGTGCCAGCAGAAACAAGATATCACCCCTCCACTTT. Its translation: CASRNKISPLHF.

V and J are TRBV12-5 and TRBJ2-3, with D unclear. The CDR3 covers 12 residues. Trimming shortened V by 2 bases and J by 8 bases, and 8 bases separated the two germline ends. Germline V CDR1 and CDR2: LGHNT, FRNRAP. The CDR3 bases are TGTGCTAGTGGTTTGATTTCGGGTACGCAGTATTTT. It encodes CASGLISGTQYF. Looking up the rest from reference TRBV12-5 and TRBJ2-3 gives the full variable domain: DARVTQTPRHKVTEMGQEVTMRCQPILGHNTVFWYRQTMMQGLELLAYFRNRAPLDDSGMPKDRFSAEMPDATLATLKIQPSEPRDSAVYFCASGLISGTQYFGPGTRLTVL.

The chain joins TRBV4-1 to TRBJ2-2; D perhaps matches TRBD1 (5 bases). This CDR3 has 18 residues. V was shortened by 5 bases and J by 4 bases, with 23 bases between the two germline ends. The germline V gene encodes CDR1 MGHRA and CDR2 YSYEKL. This CDR3 reads CASSSRQSAALFTGELFF. The CDR3 nucleotides read TGCGCCAGCAGCTCTCGACAGTCCGCCGCGTTATTCACCGGGGAGCTGTTTTTT.

This clone was counted a few times. The chain recombines TRBV5-6 with TRBJ2-1, with D possibly matching TRBD2 (7 bases). There are 18 residues in the CDR3. Trimming pared 3 bases from V and 5 bases from J, leaving 24 bases between. Germline V gene sequence: CDR1 SGHDT, CDR2 YYEEEE. CDR3: CASSSPRGRGGYNNEQFF. CDR3 nucleotide sequence: TGTGCCAGCAGCTCCCCCCGGGGTAGGGGGGGCTATAACAATGAGCAGTTCTTC.